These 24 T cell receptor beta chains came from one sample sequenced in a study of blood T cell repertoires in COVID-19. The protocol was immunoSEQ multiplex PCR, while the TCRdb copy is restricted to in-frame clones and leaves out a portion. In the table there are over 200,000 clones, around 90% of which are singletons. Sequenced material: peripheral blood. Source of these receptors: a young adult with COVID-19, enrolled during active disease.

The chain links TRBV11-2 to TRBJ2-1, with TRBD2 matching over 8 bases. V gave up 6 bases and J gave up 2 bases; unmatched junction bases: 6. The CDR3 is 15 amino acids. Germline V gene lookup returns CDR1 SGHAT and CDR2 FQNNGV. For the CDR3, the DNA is TGTGCCAGCAGATTGGGACTAGATCCCTACAATGAGCAGTTCTTC. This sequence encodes CASRLGLDPYNEQFF.

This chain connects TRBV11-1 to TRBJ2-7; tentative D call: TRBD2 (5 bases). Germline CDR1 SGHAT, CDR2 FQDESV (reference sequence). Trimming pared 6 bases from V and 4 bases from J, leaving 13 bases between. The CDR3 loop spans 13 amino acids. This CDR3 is CASSPGLVYEQYF. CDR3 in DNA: TGTGCCAGCAGTCCTGGACTCGTGTACGAGCAGTACTTC. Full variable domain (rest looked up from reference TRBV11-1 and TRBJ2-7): EAEVAQSPRYKITEKSQAVAFWCDPISGHATLYWYRQILGQGPELLVQFQDESVVDDSQLPKDRFSAERLKGVDSTLKIQPAELGDSAMYLCASSPGLVYEQYFGPGTRLTVT.

The CDR3 DNA follows: TGCAGCGTCGATGCGCCCGGGGATATTAATGAAAAACTGTTTTTT. It translates to CSVDAPGDINEKLFF. V usage is TRBV29-1 and J usage is TRBJ1-4; D not certain. The CDR3 has 15 residues. The V gene's germline CDR1 is SQVTM and CDR2 ANQGSEA. Trimming took off 6 bases at V and 4 bases at J, with 18 bases between the two ends.

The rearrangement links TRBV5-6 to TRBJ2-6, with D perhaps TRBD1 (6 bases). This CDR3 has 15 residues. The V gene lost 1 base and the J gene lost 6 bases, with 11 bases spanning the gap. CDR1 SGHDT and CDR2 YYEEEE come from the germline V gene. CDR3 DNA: TGTGCCAGCAGCTTGATAGGGGGAGAGGCCAACGTCCTGACTTTC. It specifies CASSLIGGEANVLTF.

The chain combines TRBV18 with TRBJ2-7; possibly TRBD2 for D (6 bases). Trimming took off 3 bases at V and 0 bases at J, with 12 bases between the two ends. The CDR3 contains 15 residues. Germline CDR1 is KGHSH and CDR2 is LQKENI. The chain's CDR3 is CASSPGTSYSYEQYF. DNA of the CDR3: TGTGCCAGCTCACCCGGGACTTCCTACTCCTACGAGCAGTACTTC.

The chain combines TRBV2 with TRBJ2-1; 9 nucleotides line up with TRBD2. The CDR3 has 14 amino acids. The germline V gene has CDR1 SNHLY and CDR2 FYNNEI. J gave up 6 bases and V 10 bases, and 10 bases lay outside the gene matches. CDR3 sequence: CAIKSGRSPNEQFF. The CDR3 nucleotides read TGTGCCATCAAGAGCGGGAGGTCGCCCAATGAGCAGTTCTTC.

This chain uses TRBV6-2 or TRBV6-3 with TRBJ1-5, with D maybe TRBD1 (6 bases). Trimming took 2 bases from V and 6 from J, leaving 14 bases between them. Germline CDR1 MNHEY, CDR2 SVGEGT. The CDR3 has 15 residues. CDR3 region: CASSYQGLPFQPQHF. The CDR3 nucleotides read TGTGCCAGCAGTTACCAGGGGCTGCCGTTTCAGCCCCAGCATTTT.

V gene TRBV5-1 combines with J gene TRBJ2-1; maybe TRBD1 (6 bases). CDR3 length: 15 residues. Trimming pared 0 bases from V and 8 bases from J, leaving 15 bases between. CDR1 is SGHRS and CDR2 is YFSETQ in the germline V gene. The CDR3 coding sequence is TGCGCCAGCAGCTTGGGCCATTACAGGGACGATGAGCAGTTCTTC. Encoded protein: CASSLGHYRDDEQFF.

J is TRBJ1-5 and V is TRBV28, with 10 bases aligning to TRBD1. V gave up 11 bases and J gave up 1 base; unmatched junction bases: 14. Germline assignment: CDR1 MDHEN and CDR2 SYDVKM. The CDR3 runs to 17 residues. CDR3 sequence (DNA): TGTGCCGCGTTGGGACAGGGGATCTTCGAGAGCAATCAGCCCCAGCATTTT. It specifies CAALGQGIFESNQPQHF. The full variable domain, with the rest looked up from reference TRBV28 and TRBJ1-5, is DVKVTQSSRYLVKRTGEKVFLECVQDMDHENMFWYRQDPGLGLRLIYFSYDVKMKEKGDIPEGYSVSREKKERFSLILESASTNQTSMYLCAALGQGIFESNQPQHFGDGTRLSIL.

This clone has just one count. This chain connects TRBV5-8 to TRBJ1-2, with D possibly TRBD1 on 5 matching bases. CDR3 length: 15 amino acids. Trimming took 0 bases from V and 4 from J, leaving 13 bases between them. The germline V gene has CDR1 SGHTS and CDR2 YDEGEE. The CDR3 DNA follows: TGTGCCAGCAGCTTGGCGGGGGGGAGACTCTATGGCTACACCTTC. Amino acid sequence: CASSLAGGRLYGYTF.

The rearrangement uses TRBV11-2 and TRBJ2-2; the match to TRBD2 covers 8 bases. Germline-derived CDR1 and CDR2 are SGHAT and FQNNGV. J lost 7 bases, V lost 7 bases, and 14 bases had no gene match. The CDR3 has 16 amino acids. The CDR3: CASKLSKREIDGELFF. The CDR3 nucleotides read TGTGCCAGCAAGCTTAGCAAGCGGGAGATTGACGGGGAGCTGTTTTTT. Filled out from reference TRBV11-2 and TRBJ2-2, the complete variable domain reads EAGVAQSPRYKIIEKRQSVAFWCNPISGHATLYWYQQILGQGPKLLIQFQNNGVVDDSQLPKDRFSAERLKGVDSTLKIQPAKLEDSAVYLCASKLSKREIDGELFFGEGSRLTVL.

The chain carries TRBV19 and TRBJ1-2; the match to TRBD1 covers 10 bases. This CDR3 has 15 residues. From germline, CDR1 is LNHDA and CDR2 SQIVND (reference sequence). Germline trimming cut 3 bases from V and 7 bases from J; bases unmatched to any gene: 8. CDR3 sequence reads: CASSILKGQGTGYTF. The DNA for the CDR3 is TGTGCCAGTAGTATCCTTAAGGGACAGGGGACTGGCTACACCTTC.

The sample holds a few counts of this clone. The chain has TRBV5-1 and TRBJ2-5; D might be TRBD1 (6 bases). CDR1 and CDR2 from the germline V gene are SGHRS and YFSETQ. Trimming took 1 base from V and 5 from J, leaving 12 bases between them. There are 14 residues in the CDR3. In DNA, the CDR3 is TGCGCCAGCAGCTTGAGTGAGGGGGTGGAGACCCAGTACTTC. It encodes CASSLSEGVETQYF.

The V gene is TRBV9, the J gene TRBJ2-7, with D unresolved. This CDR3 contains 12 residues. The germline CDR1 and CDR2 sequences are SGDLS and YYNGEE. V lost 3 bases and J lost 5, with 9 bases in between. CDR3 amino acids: CASSATGDEQYF. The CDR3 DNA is TGTGCCAGCAGCGCGACTGGTGACGAGCAGTACTTC.

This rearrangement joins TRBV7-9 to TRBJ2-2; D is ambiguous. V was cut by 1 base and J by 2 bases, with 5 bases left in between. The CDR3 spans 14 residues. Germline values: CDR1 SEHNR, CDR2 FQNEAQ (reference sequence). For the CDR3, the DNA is TGTGCCAGCAGCTTAGAGACAAACACCGGGGAGCTGTTTTTT. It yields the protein CASSLETNTGELFF.

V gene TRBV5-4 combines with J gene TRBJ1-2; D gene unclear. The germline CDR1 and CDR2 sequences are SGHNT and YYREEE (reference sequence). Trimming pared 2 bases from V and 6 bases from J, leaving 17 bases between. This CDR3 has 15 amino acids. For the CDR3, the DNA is TGTGCCAGCAGCTTTAGCGGTGCCGGGAATAATGGCTACACCTTC. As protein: CASSFSGAGNNGYTF. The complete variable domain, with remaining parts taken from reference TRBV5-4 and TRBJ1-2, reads ETGVTQSPTHLIKTRGQQVTLRCSSQSGHNTVSWYQQALGQGPQFIFQYYREEENGRGNFPPRFSGLQFPNYSSELNVNALELDDSALYLCASSFSGAGNNGYTFGSGTRLTVV.

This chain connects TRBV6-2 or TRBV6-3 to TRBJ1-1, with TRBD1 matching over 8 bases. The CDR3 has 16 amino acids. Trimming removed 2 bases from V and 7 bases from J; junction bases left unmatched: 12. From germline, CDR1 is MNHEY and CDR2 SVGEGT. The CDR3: CASSYDPGGIPGEAFF. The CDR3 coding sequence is TGTGCCAGCAGTTACGACCCAGGGGGCATCCCTGGTGAAGCTTTCTTT.

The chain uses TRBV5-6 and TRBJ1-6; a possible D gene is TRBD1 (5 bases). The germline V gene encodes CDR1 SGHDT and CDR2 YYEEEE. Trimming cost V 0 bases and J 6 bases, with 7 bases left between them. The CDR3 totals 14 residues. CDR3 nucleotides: TGTGCCAGCAGCTTGGTTGACAGTAATTCACCCCTCCACTTT. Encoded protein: CASSLVDSNSPLHF.

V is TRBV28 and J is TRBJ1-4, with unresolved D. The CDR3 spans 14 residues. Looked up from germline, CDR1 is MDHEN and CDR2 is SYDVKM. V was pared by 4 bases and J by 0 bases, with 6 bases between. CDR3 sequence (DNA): TGTGCCAGCAGTTCCCACTCAACTAATGAAAAACTGTTTTTT. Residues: CASSSHSTNEKLFF. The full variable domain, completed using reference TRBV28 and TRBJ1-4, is DVKVTQSSRYLVKRTGEKVFLECVQDMDHENMFWYRQDPGLGLRLIYFSYDVKMKEKGDIPEGYSVSREKKERFSLILESASTNQTSMYLCASSSHSTNEKLFFGSGTQLSVL.

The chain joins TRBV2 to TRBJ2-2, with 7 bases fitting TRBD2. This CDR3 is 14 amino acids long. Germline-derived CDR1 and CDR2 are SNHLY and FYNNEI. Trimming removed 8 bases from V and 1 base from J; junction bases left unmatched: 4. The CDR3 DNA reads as TGTGCCAGCCCCCTAGCGGAGAACACCGGGGAGCTGTTTTTT. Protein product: CASPLAENTGELFF. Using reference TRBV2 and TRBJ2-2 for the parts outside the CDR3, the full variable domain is EPEVTQTPSHQVTQMGQEVILRCVPISNHLYFYWYRQILGQKVEFLVSFYNNEISEKSEIFDDQFSVERPDGSNFTLKIRSTKLEDSAMYFCASPLAENTGELFFGEGSRLTVL.

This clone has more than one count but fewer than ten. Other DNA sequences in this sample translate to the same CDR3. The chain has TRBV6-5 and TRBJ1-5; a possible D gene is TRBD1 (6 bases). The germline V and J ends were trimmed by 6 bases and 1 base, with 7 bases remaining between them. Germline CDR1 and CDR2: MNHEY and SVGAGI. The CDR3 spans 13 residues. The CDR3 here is CASRGQSNQPQHF. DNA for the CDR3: TGTGCCAGCAGAGGACAGAGCAATCAGCCCCAGCATTTT.

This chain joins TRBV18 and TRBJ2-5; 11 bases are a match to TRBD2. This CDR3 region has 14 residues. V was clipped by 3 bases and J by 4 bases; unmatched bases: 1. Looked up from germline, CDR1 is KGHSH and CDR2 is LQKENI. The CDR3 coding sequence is TGTGCCAGCTCACCCGGGACTAGCGGAGAGACCCAGTACTTC. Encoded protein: CASSPGTSGETQYF.

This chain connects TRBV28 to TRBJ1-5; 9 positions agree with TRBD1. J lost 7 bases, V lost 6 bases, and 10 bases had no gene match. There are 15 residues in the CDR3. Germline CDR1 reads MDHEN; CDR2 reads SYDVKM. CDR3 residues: CASRPLTGGQQPQHF. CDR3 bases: TGTGCCAGCAGGCCTTTAACAGGGGGCCAACAGCCCCAGCATTTT.

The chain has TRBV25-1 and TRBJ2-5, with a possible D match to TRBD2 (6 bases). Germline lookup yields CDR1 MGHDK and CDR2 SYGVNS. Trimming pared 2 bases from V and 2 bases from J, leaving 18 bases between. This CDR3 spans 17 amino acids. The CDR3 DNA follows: TGTGCCAGCAGTGAAAAGGTGGAGGGGATTGGGCAAGAGACCCAGTACTTC. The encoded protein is CASSEKVEGIGQETQYF. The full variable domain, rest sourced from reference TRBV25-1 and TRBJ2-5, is EADIYQTPRYLVIGTGKKITLECSQTMGHDKMYWYQQDPGMELHLIHYSYGVNSTEKGDLSSESTVSRIRTEHFPLTLESARPSHTSQYLCASSEKVEGIGQETQYFGPGTRLLVL.